The 13 T cell receptor beta chains reported below all come from one sample, sequenced in a study of identical twins. Each CDR3 protein is one row after TCRdb ran MiXCR on the 5' RACE reads. The sample records 750,000 to 950,000 distinct CDR3 sequences, 12% being singletons. The same specimen was also included in a second study, on yellow fever vaccine responses in identical twins.

The material sequenced was PBMCs. These receptors all stem from a woman in her late teens or twenties in good health.

This clonotype was seen a handful of times. J is TRBJ1-2 and V is TRBV29-1, with a possible D match to TRBD1 (5 bases). The germline V gene encodes CDR1 SQVTM and CDR2 ANQGSEA. With 1 base removed from V and 4 bases from J, the gap between germline ends came to 10 bases. This CDR3 contains 13 residues. The CDR3 DNA reads TGCAGCGTTGAAGGGGGCAGAGGCTATGGCTACACCTTC. Protein: CSVEGGRGYGYTF.

V is TRBV20-1 and J is TRBJ2-1; no clear D gene. The length of the CDR3 is 17 residues. Germline CDR1 is DFQATT and CDR2 is SNEGSKA (reference sequence). Trimming shortened V by 4 bases and J by 2 bases, and 21 bases separated the two germline ends. The CDR3 reads CSAIIFGYNTAYNEQFF. CDR3 DNA: TGCAGTGCTATAATATTCGGGTATAACACAGCCTACAATGAGCAGTTCTTC.

This clonotype was observed a handful of times. The genes are TRBV5-6 and TRBJ2-3, with D unclear. V dropped 1 base and J dropped 2 bases, with 8 bases sitting between them. This CDR3 spans 14 amino acids. In germline, CDR1 is SGHDT, CDR2 YYEEEE. The CDR3 loop reads CASSLPGLTDTQYF. The CDR3 DNA reads TGTGCCAGCAGCTTGCCGGGTCTCACAGATACGCAGTATTTT.

The chain employs TRBV11-2 and TRBJ2-1; perhaps TRBD2 as D (7 bases). CDR3 size: 15 residues. Germline CDR1 reads SGHAT; CDR2 reads FQNNGV. V was clipped by 4 bases and J by 10 bases, with 20 bases between them. CDR3 sequence (DNA): TGTGCCAGCAGCTCCAAGGGGGGGGCCTTAGGAGAGCAGTTCTTC. Translation: CASSSKGGALGEQFF.

The chain uses TRBV10-3 and TRBJ2-7, with 11 bases identical to TRBD2. The CDR3 has 15 residues. Losses at the gene ends were 6 bases for V and 4 bases for J; bases not matched to a gene: 8. Germline V gene lookup returns CDR1 ENHRY and CDR2 SYGVKD. In DNA, the CDR3 is TGTGCCATCAGCCAGGGGGTAGCGGGAGGGTACGAGCAGTACTTC. Protein product: CAISQGVAGGYEQYF.

The CDR3 DNA sequence: TGTGCCAGCAGCTCACGGGGGACAGGTGAAGCTTTCTTT. It codes for CASSSRGTGEAFF. This rearrangement joins TRBV11-2 to TRBJ1-1; 8 bases match TRBD1. The CDR3 spans 13 residues. Losses at the gene ends were 4 bases for V and 7 bases for J; bases not matched to a gene: 5. Germline V CDR1 and CDR2: SGHAT, FQNNGV.

This clonotype occurred a few times. At one boundary the junction diverges from the germline segment, which might be a read error. The chain is built from TRBV4-1 and TRBJ1-4; D is undetermined. Germline V gene lookup returns CDR1 MGHRA and CDR2 YSYEKL. The CDR3 runs to 15 residues. The CDR3 sequence: CASNQAGTTNEKLFF. CDR3 nucleotide sequence: TGCGCCAGCAACCAAGCCGGGACAACTAATGAAAAACTGTTTTTT.

This clonotype was seen many times. The chain links TRBV6-2 or TRBV6-3 to TRBJ1-2; maybe TRBD1 (6 bases). This CDR3 is 12 amino acids long. Deletions cut 11 bases from V and 2 bases from J, with 12 bases between. CDR1 is MNHEY, CDR2 SVGEGT, per germline. This CDR3 is CAVEQGNYGYTF. In DNA form, the CDR3 reads TGTGCCGTCGAACAGGGAAACTATGGCTACACCTTC.

This clonotype was seen a handful of times. V and J are TRBV20-1 and TRBJ2-5, with D perhaps matching TRBD2 (6 bases). Trimming took 2 bases from V and 1 from J, leaving 8 bases between them. CDR3 length equals 13 residues. Germline V gene data show CDR1 as DFQATT and CDR2 as SNEGSKA (reference sequence). CDR3 in DNA: TGCAGTGCTAGAAGGGACTTCCAAGAGACCCAGTACTTC. Translated: CSARRDFQETQYF.

This rearrangement joins TRBV27 to TRBJ2-1; TRBD1 agrees at 9 bases. The CDR3 covers 14 residues. V lost 5 bases, J lost 7 bases, and 6 bases stayed unmatched. Germline CDR1 is MNHEY and CDR2 is SMNVEV (reference sequence). In DNA form, the CDR3 reads TGTGCCAGCAGTGGACCGGGACAGGGTAATGAGCAGTTCTTC. Its translation is CASSGPGQGNEQFF.

This clonotype was observed a few times. V usage is TRBV6-1 and J usage is TRBJ1-1; a weak D match, TRBD1 (6 bases). V shed 6 bases and J shed 1 base, with 15 bases lying between them. The CDR3 extends over 15 amino acids. Germline CDR1 reads MNHNS; CDR2 reads SASEGT. CDR3 nucleotide sequence: TGTGCCAGCAGATGGTCAAGGGGGGGGAACACTGAAGCTTTCTTT. Protein sequence: CASRWSRGGNTEAFF.

The genes are TRBV4-1 and TRBJ2-7; a weak D match, TRBD1 (6 bases). The V gene's germline CDR1 is MGHRA and CDR2 YSYEKL. V was cut by 1 base and J by 3 bases, with 13 bases left in between. CDR3 size: 15 residues. The CDR3 region is CASSQGDRFGYEQYF. CDR3 bases: TGCGCCAGCAGCCAAGGAGACAGGTTTGGCTACGAGCAGTACTTC.

J is TRBJ2-1 and V is TRBV25-1; 13 bases match TRBD2. The CDR3 loop spans 20 amino acids. V trimming: 0 bases; J trimming: 5 bases; junction bases outside the gene matches: 13. CDR1 is MGHDK, CDR2 SYGVNS, per germline. CDR3 DNA sequence: TGTGCCAGCAGTGAATATGTCAAAGGGACGGGGACTAGCGGGGACAATGAGCAGTTCTTC. Protein sequence: CASSEYVKGTGTSGDNEQFF. Combining the CDR3 with reference TRBV25-1 and TRBJ2-1 gives the whole variable domain EADIYQTPRYLVIGTGKKITLECSQTMGHDKMYWYQQDPGMELHLIHYSYGVNSTEKGDLSSESTVSRIRTEHFPLTLESARPSHTSQYLCASSEYVKGTGTSGDNEQFFGPGTRLTVL.